The entry below gives a single TCR beta chain sequence along with its context. The record originates from a study of CD8 T cells in Susac syndrome. Germline assignment: CDR1 SQVTM and CDR2 ANQGSEA. Trimming pared 3 bases from V and 4 bases from J, leaving 8 bases between. The CDR3 extends over 12 amino acids. It was with random hexamers that roughly 0.5 to 1 ug RNA was reverse transcribed. Via MiXCR, TCRdb re-called the immunoSEQ multiplex PCR reads, giving one row per CDR3 protein. The table lists fewer than 350,000 distinct CDR3 sequences, 90% to 95% of them singletons. Patients with stable or active relapsing-remitting disease, all of them treatment-naive, made up the multiple sclerosis controls. The authors negatively isolated CD8+ and CD4+ T cells and FACS-enriched TEMRA cells.

This clonotype was obtained from a human donor with multiple sclerosis. Specimen: CD4+ T cells from PBMCs. The chain links TRBV29-1 to TRBJ2-3; no definite D call. The CDR3 is CSVDGLPDTQYF. Written as DNA, the CDR3 is TGCAGCGTTGATGGTTTGCCAGATACGCAGTATTTT.